The 27 T cell receptor beta chains given below trace back to one sample, sequenced in a study of PD-1 blockade in classical Hodgkin lymphoma. Data came from immunoSEQ multiplex PCR; TCRdb stores just in-frame clones and leaves some out. This table has nearly 55,000 clones, more than 65% appearing once. Brentuximab vedotin exposure varied among the patients, all of whom had relapsed after autologous stem cell transplantation. The sequenced sample was peripheral blood mononuclear cells (PBMCs), obtained at baseline. The receptors originated from a human donor with classical Hodgkin lymphoma.

Comment on this clone: Other DNA sequences in the same sample also yield this CDR3. The chain couples TRBV5-1 to TRBJ2-1, with 9 bases identical to TRBD2. The ends lost 0 bases at V and 4 bases at J; junction bases unmatched: 5. Germline CDR1 is SGHRS and CDR2 is YFSETQ. This CDR3 has 16 residues. The CDR3 is CASSLGGLAGYNEQFF. CDR3 DNA: TGCGCCAGCAGCTTGGGTGGGCTAGCGGGATACAATGAGCAGTTCTTC. Together with reference TRBV5-1 and TRBJ2-1, the CDR3 gives the full variable domain: KAGVTQTPRYLIKTRGQQVTLSCSPISGHRSVSWYQQTPGQGLQFLFEYFSETQRNKGNFPGRFSGRQFSNSRSEMNVSTLELGDSALYLCASSLGGLAGYNEQFFGPGTRLTVL.

This clone showed up just once. V is TRBV7-2 and J is TRBJ1-4; D is unresolved. The CDR3 consists of 15 residues. Per the germline V gene, CDR1 is SGHTA and CDR2 is FQGNSA. V was trimmed by 3 bases and J by 0 bases, leaving 8 bases between them. The CDR3 loop is CASSLAPATNEKLFF. CDR3 DNA: TGTGCCAGCAGCTTGGCTCCTGCAACTAATGAAAAACTGTTTTTT.

V and J are TRBV11-3 and TRBJ2-5; D call uncertain. There are 13 residues in the CDR3. Deletions cut 7 bases from V and 5 bases from J, with 14 bases between. Germline V lookup: CDR1 SGHNT, CDR2 YENEEA. CDR3 protein: CASTPESSETQYF. DNA for the CDR3: TGTGCCAGCACCCCTGAGTCGTCGGAGACCCAGTACTTC.

The rearrangement joins TRBV18 to TRBJ2-4; D unresolved. Germline V gene lookup returns CDR1 KGHSH and CDR2 LQKENI. V was pared by 6 bases and J by 8 bases, with 20 bases between. The CDR3 spans 15 residues. In DNA form, the CDR3 reads TGTGCCAGCTCCCACACGGTCCAAGCCGTGGACATTCAGTACTTC. This gives the protein CASSHTVQAVDIQYF.

V and J are TRBV9 and TRBJ2-7, with 11 nucleotides matching TRBD2. V trimming: 3 bases; J trimming: 0 bases; junction bases outside the gene matches: 2. Germline CDR1 SGDLS, CDR2 YYNGEE. CDR3 length: 15 amino acids. Here the CDR3 reads CASSALAGGSYEQYF. CDR3 nucleotide sequence: TGTGCCAGCAGCGCCCTAGCGGGAGGCTCCTACGAGCAGTACTTC.

The chain is built from TRBV7-2 and TRBJ1-5; D not certain. The CDR3 covers 13 residues. Deletions cut 2 bases from V and 5 bases from J, with 7 bases between. Germline values: CDR1 SGHTA, CDR2 FQGNSA. The DNA of the CDR3 is TGTGCCAGCAGCTTATCTGGGGATCAGCCCCAGCATTTT. Protein: CASSLSGDQPQHF.

This chain uses TRBV5-1 with TRBJ2-2, with D tentatively TRBD1 or TRBD2 (7 bases each). The CDR3 covers 16 residues. V lost 0 bases to trimming and J lost 4 bases, with 13 bases between them. Germline CDR1 reads SGHRS; CDR2 reads YFSETQ. The CDR3 region is CASSLGSGTVTGELFF. CDR3 nucleotides: TGCGCCAGCAGCTTGGGGAGCGGGACAGTCACCGGGGAGCTGTTTTTT.

V and J are TRBV30 and TRBJ1-6; perhaps TRBD1 as D (6 bases). Germline-derived CDR1 and CDR2 are GTSNPN and SVGIG (reference sequence). The CDR3 loop spans 15 amino acids. Trimming left V 0 bases short and J 8 bases short, with 14 bases between. CDR3 region: CAWSVGGTADSPLHF. DNA of the CDR3: TGTGCCTGGAGTGTAGGGGGAACAGCGGATTCACCCCTCCACTTT.

This chain uses TRBV4-3 with TRBJ2-1; maybe TRBD2 (5 bases). Looked up from germline, CDR1 is LGHNA and CDR2 is YSLEER. The ends were cut back, 0 bases at V and 5 bases at J, with 11 bases in the middle. The CDR3 is 15 amino acids. DNA of the CDR3: TGCGCCAGCAGCCAAGATCGGGATGCGAACAATGAGCAGTTCTTC. It codes for CASSQDRDANNEQFF.

This rearrangement joins TRBV4-1 to TRBJ1-2; D uncertain. Germline V lookup: CDR1 MGHRA, CDR2 YSYEKL. This CDR3 is built from 13 residues. V shed 1 base and J shed 4 bases, with 7 bases lying between them. DNA for the CDR3: TGCGCCAGCAGCCAAGGAAACCGCTATGGCTACACCTTC. Protein product: CASSQGNRYGYTF.

In this sample, this clone turned up a few times. This chain connects TRBV2 to TRBJ1-5, with D hard to call. CDR3 length: 13 amino acids. CDR1 is SNHLY and CDR2 is FYNNEI in the germline V gene. V was clipped by 6 bases and J by 2 bases, with 8 bases between them. CDR3 nucleotides: TGTGCCAGCAGGAGAGAAGGCAATCAGCCCCAGCATTTT. As protein: CASRREGNQPQHF.

This clone was seen a few times. This chain uses TRBV11-3 with TRBJ2-5; 8 bases match TRBD1. The CDR3 sequence is 15 residues long. Trimming removed 5 bases from V and 5 bases from J; junction bases left unmatched: 10. Germline lookup yields CDR1 SGHNT and CDR2 YENEEA. This chain's CDR3 is CASSQIRGLWETQYF. The CDR3 DNA is TGTGCCAGCAGCCAAATCAGGGGGCTGTGGGAGACCCAGTACTTC.

The rearrangement joins TRBV5-1 to TRBJ1-1, with unresolved D. The V gene's germline CDR1 is SGHRS and CDR2 YFSETQ. V was trimmed by 1 base and J by 0 bases, leaving 10 bases between them. The CDR3 has 15 residues. In DNA form, the CDR3 reads TGCGCCAGCAGCTTGCCCAATGTCATGAACACTGAAGCTTTCTTT. It encodes CASSLPNVMNTEAFF.

The chain has TRBV7-8 and TRBJ2-7, with TRBD2 matching over 8 bases. Germline loops: CDR1 SGHVS, CDR2 FQNEAQ. The CDR3 is 18 residues long. Trimming took 4 bases from V and 0 from J; bases not matched to a gene: 14. The CDR3 region has the DNA TGTGCCAGCAGCTCCTACCCGGCGGGAGGTTTAAGCTCCTACGAGCAGTACTTC. This sequence encodes CASSSYPAGGLSSYEQYF.

The rearrangement uses TRBV5-4 and TRBJ1-3; D is uncertain. The CDR3 covers 14 residues. Germline CDR1 reads SGHNT; CDR2 reads YYREEE (reference sequence). Trimming pared 0 bases from V and 3 bases from J, leaving 7 bases between. CDR3 amino acids: CASSLDPGGNTIYF. The CDR3 nucleotides read TGTGCCAGCAGCTTGGACCCGGGTGGAAACACCATATATTTT.

This chain links TRBV10-3 with TRBJ1-1, with D perhaps matching TRBD1 (5 bases). Germline loops: CDR1 ENHRY, CDR2 SYGVKD. V was pared by 8 bases and J by 7 bases, with 17 bases between. This CDR3 spans 13 amino acids. The CDR3 DNA follows: TGTGCCATCGGCCGGGGGGAGCGGGATGAAGCTTTCTTT. It encodes CAIGRGERDEAFF.

The chain employs TRBV6-1 and TRBJ1-2, with 7 bases aligning to TRBD1. CDR1 is MNHNS and CDR2 is SASEGT in the germline V gene. The V segment lost 6 bases and the J segment 2 bases; nucleotides outside the gene matches: 6. This CDR3 has 14 residues. CDR3 in amino acids: CASRGQPLNYGYTF. The CDR3 region has the DNA TGTGCCAGCAGGGGACAGCCTCTGAACTATGGCTACACCTTC.

This CDR3 reads CASTLDGFKPNYGYTF. The DNA for the CDR3 is TGTGCCAGTACCTTAGATGGATTTAAACCTAACTATGGCTACACCTTC. The chain is built from TRBV19 and TRBJ1-2; D is unresolved. The V gene's germline CDR1 is LNHDA and CDR2 SQIVND (reference sequence). The CDR3 is 16 amino acids. V dropped 7 bases and J dropped 0 bases, with 18 bases sitting between them.

The CDR3 spells CASSLLGAGALTGELFF. The CDR3 DNA is TGTGCCAGCAGCCTCCTGGGGGCGGGAGCTCTCACCGGGGAGCTGTTTTTT. The chain has TRBV9 and TRBJ2-2; D might be TRBD2 (7 bases). Germline-derived CDR1 and CDR2 are SGDLS and YYNGEE. The CDR3 runs 17 residues. Trimming shortened V by 4 bases and J by 4 bases, and 20 bases separated the two germline ends.

The rearrangement joins TRBV30 to TRBJ1-2, with no clear D. Per the germline V gene, CDR1 is GTSNPN and CDR2 is SVGIG (reference sequence). The CDR3 has 14 amino acids. V lost 0 bases, J lost 4 bases, and 12 bases lay in between. The CDR3 coding sequence is TGTGCCTGGAGTGTCGGCTTCGTCGGCTATGGCTACACCTTC. Translated, it gives CAWSVGFVGYGYTF. The whole variable domain, remainder taken from reference TRBV30 and TRBJ1-2, is SQTIHQWPATLVQPVGSPLSLECTVEGTSNPNLYWYRQAAGRGLQLLFYSVGIGQISSEVPQNLSASRPQDRQFILSSKKLLLSDSGFYLCAWSVGFVGYGYTFGSGTRLTVV.

The chain carries TRBV29-1 and TRBJ2-2; D perhaps matches TRBD1 (6 bases). This CDR3 region has 14 residues. V gave up 6 bases and J gave up 1 base, with 12 bases separating them. Germline loops: CDR1 SQVTM, CDR2 ANQGSEA. The CDR3, as DNA: TGCAGCGTGAGGGGGACATTGAACACCGGGGAGCTGTTTTTT. Its protein product is CSVRGTLNTGELFF.

DNA of the CDR3: TGCAGCGATCGGACTAGCGGGAGGGGTAACTACGAGCAGTACGTC. This encodes CSDRTSGRGNYEQYV. This chain connects TRBV29-1 to TRBJ2-7, with 15 bases fitting TRBD2. J gave up 3 bases and V 7 bases, and 7 bases lay outside the gene matches. Germline V gene sequence: CDR1 SQVTM, CDR2 ANQGSEA. This CDR3 region has 15 residues.

This chain connects TRBV20-1 to TRBJ1-2; D is uncertain. V lost 7 bases and J 8 bases, leaving 11 bases between the germline ends. CDR1 DFQATT and CDR2 SNEGSKA come from the germline V gene (reference sequence). This CDR3 has 10 amino acids. CDR3 sequence: CSVESSGYTF. The DNA of the CDR3 is TGCAGTGTGGAATCATCCGGCTACACCTTC.

The chain links TRBV9 to TRBJ2-4; D tentatively reads TRBD1 or TRBD2 (6 bases each). CDR1 and CDR2 from the germline V gene are SGDLS and YYNGEE. There are 15 residues in the CDR3. The ends were cut back, 4 bases at V and 6 bases at J, with 17 bases in the middle. This CDR3 reads CASSQAGQRGNIQYF. The CDR3 DNA reads as TGTGCCAGCAGCCAGGCGGGACAAAGGGGAAACATTCAGTACTTC.

The chain combines TRBV7-2 with TRBJ2-3; D not certain. This CDR3 has 16 residues. CDR1 SGHTA and CDR2 FQGNSA come from the germline V gene. Trimming took off 1 base at V and 5 bases at J, with 16 bases between the two ends. In nucleotides, the CDR3 is TGTGCCAGCAGCTTAGGGTCGACCTGGCATGAAGATACGCAGTATTTT. Translating gives CASSLGSTWHEDTQYF.

The V and J genes are TRBV7-9 and TRBJ2-7, with 7 bases identical to TRBD1. CDR1 SEHNR and CDR2 FQNEAQ come from the germline V gene (reference sequence). Trimming removed 4 bases from V and 10 bases from J; junction bases left unmatched: 10. The CDR3 consists of 13 residues. The CDR3 reads CASSSEQGSGQYF. In nucleotides, the CDR3 is TGTGCCAGCAGCTCTGAACAGGGGTCTGGACAGTACTTC.

The gene calls are TRBV2 and TRBJ2-1; the D is unclear. The germline V and J ends were trimmed by 4 bases and 0 bases, with 13 bases remaining between them. Germline lookup yields CDR1 SNHLY and CDR2 FYNNEI. The CDR3 contains 16 residues. The chain's CDR3 is CASSARIISSYNEQFF. CDR3 bases: TGTGCCAGCAGTGCTCGGATAATATCCTCCTACAATGAGCAGTTCTTC. Full variable domain (rest looked up from reference TRBV2 and TRBJ2-1): EPEVTQTPSHQVTQMGQEVILRCVPISNHLYFYWYRQILGQKVEFLVSFYNNEISEKSEIFDDQFSVERPDGSNFTLKIRSTKLEDSAMYFCASSARIISSYNEQFFGPGTRLTVL.